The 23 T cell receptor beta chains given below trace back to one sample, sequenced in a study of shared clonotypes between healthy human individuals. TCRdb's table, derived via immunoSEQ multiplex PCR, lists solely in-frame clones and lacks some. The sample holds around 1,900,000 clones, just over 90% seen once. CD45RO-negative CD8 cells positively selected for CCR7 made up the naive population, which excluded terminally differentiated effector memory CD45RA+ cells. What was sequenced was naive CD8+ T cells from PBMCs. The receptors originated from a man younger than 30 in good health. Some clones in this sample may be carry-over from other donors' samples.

DNA for the CDR3: TGTGCCAGCAGTTTAATCCGTAGCAATCAGCCCCAGCATTTT. Translated, it gives CASSLIRSNQPQHF. The chain links TRBV28 to TRBJ1-5; D is undetermined. With 2 bases removed from V and 0 bases from J, the gap between germline ends came to 5 bases. CDR1 and CDR2 (germline): MDHEN, SYDVKM. This CDR3 contains 14 residues. Using reference TRBV28 and TRBJ1-5 for the parts outside the CDR3, the full variable domain is DVKVTQSSRYLVKRTGEKVFLECVQDMDHENMFWYRQDPGLGLRLIYFSYDVKMKEKGDIPEGYSVSREKKERFSLILESASTNQTSMYLCASSLIRSNQPQHFGDGTRLSIL.

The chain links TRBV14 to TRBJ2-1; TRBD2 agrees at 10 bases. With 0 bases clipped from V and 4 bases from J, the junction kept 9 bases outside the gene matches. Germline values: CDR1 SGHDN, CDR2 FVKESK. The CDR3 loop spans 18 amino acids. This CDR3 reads CASSQDLKTSGWYNEQFF. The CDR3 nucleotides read TGTGCCAGCAGCCAAGATCTAAAGACTAGCGGGTGGTACAATGAGCAGTTCTTC. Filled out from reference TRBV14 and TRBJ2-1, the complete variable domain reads EAGVTQFPSHSVIEKGQTVTLRCDPISGHDNLYWYRRVMGKEIKFLLHFVKESKQDESGMPNNRFLAERTGGTYSTLKVQPAELEDSGVYFCASSQDLKTSGWYNEQFFGPGTRLTVL.

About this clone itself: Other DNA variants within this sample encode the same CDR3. This CDR3 reads CASSLTGRGTEAFF. The CDR3 region has the DNA TGTGCCAGCAGTTTGACAGGGAGGGGCACTGAAGCTTTCTTT. This chain links TRBV28 with TRBJ1-1; 7 bases map to TRBD1. Germline CDR1 is MDHEN and CDR2 is SYDVKM. Losses at the gene ends were 3 bases for V and 4 bases for J; bases not matched to a gene: 5. The CDR3 loop spans 14 amino acids.

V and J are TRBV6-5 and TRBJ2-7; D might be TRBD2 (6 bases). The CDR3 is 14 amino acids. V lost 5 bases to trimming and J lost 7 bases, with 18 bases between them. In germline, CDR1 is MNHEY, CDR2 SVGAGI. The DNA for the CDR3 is TGTGCCAGCAGTCAAGCGTCCGGGAGCGTAGAGCAGTACTTC. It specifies CASSQASGSVEQYF.

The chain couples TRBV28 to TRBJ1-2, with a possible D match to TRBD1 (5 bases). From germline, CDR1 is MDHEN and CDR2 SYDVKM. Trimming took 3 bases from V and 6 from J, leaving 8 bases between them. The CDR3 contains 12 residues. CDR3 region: CASSLVGDGYTF. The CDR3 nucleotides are TGTGCCAGCAGTTTGGTGGGGGATGGCTACACCTTC.

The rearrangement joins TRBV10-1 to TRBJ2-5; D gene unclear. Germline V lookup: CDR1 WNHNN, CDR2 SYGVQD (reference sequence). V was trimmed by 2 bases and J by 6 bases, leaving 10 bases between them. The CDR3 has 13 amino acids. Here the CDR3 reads CASSEGPDQTQYF. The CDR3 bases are TGCGCCAGCAGTGAGGGGCCCGACCAGACCCAGTACTTC.

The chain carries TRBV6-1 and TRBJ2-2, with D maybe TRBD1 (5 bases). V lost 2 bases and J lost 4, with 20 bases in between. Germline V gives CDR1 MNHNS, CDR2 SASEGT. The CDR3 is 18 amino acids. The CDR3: CASSEPRPIGTGTGELFF. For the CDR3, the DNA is TGTGCCAGCAGTGAACCTAGGCCGATCGGTACAGGCACCGGGGAGCTGTTTTTT.

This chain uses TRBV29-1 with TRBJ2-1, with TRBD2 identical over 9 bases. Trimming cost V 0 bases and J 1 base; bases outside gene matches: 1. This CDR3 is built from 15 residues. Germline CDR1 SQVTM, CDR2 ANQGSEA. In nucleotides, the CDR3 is TGCAGCGTTGAAGAGCGGGGGGGGTCCTACAATGAGCAGTTCTTC. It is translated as CSVEERGGSYNEQFF.

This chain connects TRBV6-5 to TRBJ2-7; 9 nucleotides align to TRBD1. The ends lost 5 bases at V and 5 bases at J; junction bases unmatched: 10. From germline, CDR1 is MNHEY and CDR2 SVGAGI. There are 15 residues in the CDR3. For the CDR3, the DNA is TGTGCCAGCAGTCCGACGGGGACAGGGTCCCACGAGCAGTACTTC. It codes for CASSPTGTGSHEQYF.

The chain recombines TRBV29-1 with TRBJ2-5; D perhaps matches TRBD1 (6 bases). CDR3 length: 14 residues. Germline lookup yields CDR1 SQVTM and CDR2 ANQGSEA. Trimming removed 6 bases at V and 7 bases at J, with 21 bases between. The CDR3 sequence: CSVLTGQEKATQYF. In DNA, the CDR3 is TGCAGCGTGCTTACAGGGCAGGAGAAAGCGACCCAGTACTTC. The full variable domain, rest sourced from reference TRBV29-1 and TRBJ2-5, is SAVISQKPSRDICQRGTSLTIQCQVDSQVTMMFWYRQQPGQSLTLIATANQGSEATYESGFVIDKFPISRPNLTFSTLTVSNMSPEDSSIYLCSVLTGQEKATQYFGPGTRLLVL.

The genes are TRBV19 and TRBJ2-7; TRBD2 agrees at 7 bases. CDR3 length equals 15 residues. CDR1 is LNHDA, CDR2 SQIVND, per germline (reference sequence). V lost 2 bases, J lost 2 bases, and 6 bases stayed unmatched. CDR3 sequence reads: CASSIWLAEAYEQYF. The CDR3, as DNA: TGTGCCAGTAGTATATGGCTAGCGGAAGCCTACGAGCAGTACTTC.

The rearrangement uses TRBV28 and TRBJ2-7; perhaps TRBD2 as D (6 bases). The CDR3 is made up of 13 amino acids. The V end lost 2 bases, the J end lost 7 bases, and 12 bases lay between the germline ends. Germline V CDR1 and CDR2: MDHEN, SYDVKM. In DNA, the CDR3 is TGTGCCAGCAGTTTAACGGGAGCGAGGGAGCAGTACTTC. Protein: CASSLTGAREQYF. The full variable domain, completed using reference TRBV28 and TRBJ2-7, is DVKVTQSSRYLVKRTGEKVFLECVQDMDHENMFWYRQDPGLGLRLIYFSYDVKMKEKGDIPEGYSVSREKKERFSLILESASTNQTSMYLCASSLTGAREQYFGPGTRLTVT.

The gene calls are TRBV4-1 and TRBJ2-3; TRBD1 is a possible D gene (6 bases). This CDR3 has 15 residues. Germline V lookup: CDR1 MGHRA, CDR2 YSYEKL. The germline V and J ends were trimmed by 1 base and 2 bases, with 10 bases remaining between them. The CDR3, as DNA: TGCGCCAGCAGCCAAGTGCGACAGGTCACAGATACGCAGTATTTT. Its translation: CASSQVRQVTDTQYF.

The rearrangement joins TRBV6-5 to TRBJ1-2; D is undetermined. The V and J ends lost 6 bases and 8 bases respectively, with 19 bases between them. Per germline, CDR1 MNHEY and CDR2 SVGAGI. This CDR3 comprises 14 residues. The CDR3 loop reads CASSHSRPSGGYTF. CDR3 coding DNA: TGTGCCAGCAGCCACTCGCGACCCTCGGGCGGCTACACCTTC.

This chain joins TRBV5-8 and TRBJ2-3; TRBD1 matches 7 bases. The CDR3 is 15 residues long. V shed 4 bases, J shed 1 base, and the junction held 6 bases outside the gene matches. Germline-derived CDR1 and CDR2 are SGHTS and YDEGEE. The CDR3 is CASSTTGARTDTQYF. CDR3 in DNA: TGTGCCAGCAGCACCACAGGGGCCCGCACAGATACGCAGTATTTT.

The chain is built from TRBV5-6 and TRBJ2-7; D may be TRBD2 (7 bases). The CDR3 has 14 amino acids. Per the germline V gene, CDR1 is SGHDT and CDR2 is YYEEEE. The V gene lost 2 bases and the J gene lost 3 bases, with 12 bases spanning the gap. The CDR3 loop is CASSFAGDYYEQYF. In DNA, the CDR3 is TGTGCCAGCAGCTTTGCAGGGGACTACTACGAGCAGTACTTC.

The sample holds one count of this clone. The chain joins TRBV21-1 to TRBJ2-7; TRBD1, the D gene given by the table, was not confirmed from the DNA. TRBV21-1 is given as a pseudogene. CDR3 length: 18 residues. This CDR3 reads CASSKGGLGAGGLWEQYF. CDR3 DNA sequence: TGTGCCAGCAGCAAAGGGGGACTCGGAGCAGGGGGCCTCTGGGAGCAGTACTTC.

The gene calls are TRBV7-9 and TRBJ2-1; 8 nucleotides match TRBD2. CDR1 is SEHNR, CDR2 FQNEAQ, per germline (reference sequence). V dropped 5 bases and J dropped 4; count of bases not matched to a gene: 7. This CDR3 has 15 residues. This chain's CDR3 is CASSVSGKNYNEQFF. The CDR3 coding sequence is TGTGCCAGCAGCGTTAGCGGGAAGAATTACAATGAGCAGTTCTTC.

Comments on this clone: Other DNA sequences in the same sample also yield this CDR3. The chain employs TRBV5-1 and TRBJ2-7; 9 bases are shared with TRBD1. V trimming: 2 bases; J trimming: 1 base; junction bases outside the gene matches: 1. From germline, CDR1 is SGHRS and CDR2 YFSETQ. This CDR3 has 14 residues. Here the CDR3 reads CASSFGQGSYEQYF. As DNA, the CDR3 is TGCGCCAGCAGCTTTGGACAGGGGTCCTACGAGCAGTACTTC.

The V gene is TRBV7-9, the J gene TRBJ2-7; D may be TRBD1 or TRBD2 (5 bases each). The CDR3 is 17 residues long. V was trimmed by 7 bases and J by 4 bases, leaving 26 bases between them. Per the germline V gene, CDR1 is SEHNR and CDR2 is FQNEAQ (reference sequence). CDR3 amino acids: CASNQAFGIGQDYEQYF. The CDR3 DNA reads TGTGCCAGCAACCAAGCTTTCGGGATCGGACAAGATTACGAGCAGTACTTC.

As DNA, the CDR3 is TGCGCCAGCAGACGGGGGGGGGACAGTAATGAAAAACTGTTTTTT. Translating it yields CASRRGGDSNEKLFF. This sequence joins TRBV4-1 and TRBJ1-4, with TRBD1 matching 7 bases. This CDR3 has 15 residues. V shed 6 bases and J 4 bases; nucleotides not matched to a gene: 8. In germline, CDR1 is MGHRA, CDR2 YSYEKL.

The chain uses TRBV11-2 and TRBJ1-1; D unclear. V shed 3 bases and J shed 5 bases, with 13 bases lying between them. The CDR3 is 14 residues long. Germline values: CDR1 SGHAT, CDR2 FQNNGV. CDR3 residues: CASSFSGFLTEAFF. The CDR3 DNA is TGTGCCAGCAGCTTCTCGGGGTTTTTGACTGAAGCTTTCTTT. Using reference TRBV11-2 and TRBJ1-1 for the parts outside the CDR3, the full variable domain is EAGVAQSPRYKIIEKRQSVAFWCNPISGHATLYWYQQILGQGPKLLIQFQNNGVVDDSQLPKDRFSAERLKGVDSTLKIQPAKLEDSAVYLCASSFSGFLTEAFFGQGTRLTVV.

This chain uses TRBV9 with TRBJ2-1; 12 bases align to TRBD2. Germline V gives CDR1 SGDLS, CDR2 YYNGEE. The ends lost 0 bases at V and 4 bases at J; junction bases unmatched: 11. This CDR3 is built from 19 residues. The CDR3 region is CASSVGASGRASGYNEQFF. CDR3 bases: TGTGCCAGCAGCGTAGGGGCTAGCGGGAGGGCATCAGGGTACAATGAGCAGTTCTTC.